The 12 T cell receptor beta chains reported below all come from one sample, sequenced in a study of Graves' ophthalmopathy and Graves' hyperthyroidism. CDR3 regions of TCR beta were amplified from RNA transcripts. RT-PCR with HTBI primers came first, then second-round multiplex PCR. TCRdb processed the multiplex PCR reads anew with MiXCR; each CDR3 protein has one entry. This sample carries about 370,000 distinct CDR3 sequences, 17% of them seen once, and the ten largest clones take 2.4%. The sample consisted of peripheral blood. These receptors were taken from an adult woman with stable Graves' hyperthyroidism.

This clonotype was picked up many times. The rearrangement joins TRBV15 to TRBJ2-4; possibly TRBD2 for D (6 bases). Trimming took 6 bases from V and 0 from J, leaving 18 bases between them. Germline CDR1 LNHNV, CDR2 YYDKDF (reference sequence). The CDR3 totals 17 residues. CDR3 bases: TGTGCCACCAGAGCCCTCGCGGGGAACATAGCCAAAAACATTCAGTACTTC. As protein: CATRALAGNIAKNIQYF.

This clonotype has at least ten counts. This rearrangement joins TRBV2 to TRBJ2-5, with 11 nucleotides matching TRBD1. This CDR3 is built from 14 residues. V lost 4 bases, J lost 4 bases, and 2 bases stayed unmatched. Per the germline V gene, CDR1 is SNHLY and CDR2 is FYNNEI. The CDR3, as DNA: TGTGCCAGCAGTGGGGACAGGGGGAGAGAGACCCAGTACTTC. It yields the protein CASSGDRGRETQYF. Full variable domain (remainder filled in from reference TRBV2 and TRBJ2-5): EPEVTQTPSHQVTQMGQEVILRCVPISNHLYFYWYRQILGQKVEFLVSFYNNEISEKSEIFDDQFSVERPDGSNFTLKIRSTKLEDSAMYFCASSGDRGRETQYFGPGTRLLVL.

There are many counts of this clonotype. J is TRBJ2-7 and V is TRBV28; no firm D call. Trimming left V 4 bases short and J 3 bases short, with 7 bases between. Germline CDR1 is MDHEN and CDR2 is SYDVKM. The CDR3 runs 12 residues. The CDR3 DNA sequence: TGTGCCAGCAGTTCCCAGATCTACGAGCAGTACTTC. As protein: CASSSQIYEQYF.

At least ten counts were recorded for this clonotype. This chain uses TRBV19 with TRBJ2-5; TRBD1 is a possible D gene (5 bases). Trimming cost V 3 bases and J 5 bases, with 13 bases left between them. CDR3 size: 14 residues. The germline V gene encodes CDR1 LNHDA and CDR2 SQIVND (reference sequence). The DNA of the CDR3 is TGTGCCAGTAGTATCAATCTCAGGGCGGAGACCCAGTACTTC. This translates into CASSINLRAETQYF.

Many counts were recorded for this clonotype. V is TRBV7-9 and J is TRBJ2-7, with 7 bases that match TRBD2. J lost 2 bases, V lost 0 bases, and 1 base had no gene match. CDR1 and CDR2 (germline): SEHNR, FQNEAQ (reference sequence). CDR3 size: 14 residues. CDR3 sequence (DNA): TGTGCCAGCAGCTTAGCGGGAGGGGCCTACGAGCAGTACTTC. As protein: CASSLAGGAYEQYF. Supplemented by reference TRBV7-9 and TRBJ2-7, the full variable domain reads DTGVSQNPRHKITKRGQNVTFRCDPISEHNRLYWYRQTLGQGPEFLTYFQNEAQLEKSRLLSDRFSAERPKGSFSTLEIQRTEQGDSAMYLCASSLAGGAYEQYFGPGTRLTVT.

Ten or more counts support this clonotype. V is TRBV7-2 and J is TRBJ2-2, with a possible D match to TRBD1 (6 bases). Trimming cost V 5 bases and J 0 bases, with 13 bases left between them. The CDR3 runs 16 residues. The germline gives CDR1 SGHTA, CDR2 FQGNSA. CDR3 in amino acids: CASSPQGHANTGELFF. As DNA, the CDR3 is TGTGCCAGCAGCCCCCAGGGACACGCGAACACCGGGGAGCTGTTTTTT.

The table lists this clonotype with many counts. The chain links TRBV27 to TRBJ1-1; possibly TRBD1 for D (5 bases). CDR3 length: 13 residues. From germline, CDR1 is MNHEY and CDR2 SMNVEV (reference sequence). Trimming cost V 8 bases and J 0 bases, with 10 bases left between them. The CDR3 spells CASRPGVNTEAFF. CDR3 bases: TGTGCCAGCCGTCCGGGGGTGAACACTGAAGCTTTCTTT.

At least ten counts were recorded for this clonotype. The chain couples TRBV6-5 to TRBJ1-1; D is unresolved. Per the germline V gene, CDR1 is MNHEY and CDR2 is SVGAGI. The CDR3 consists of 13 residues. With 4 bases removed from V and 5 bases from J, the gap between germline ends came to 11 bases. The CDR3 region is CASSFTAGTEAFF. In DNA, the CDR3 is TGTGCCAGCAGTTTTACAGCGGGAACTGAAGCTTTCTTT.

A few counts support this clonotype. The chain is built from TRBV20-1 and TRBJ2-7; weak D call: TRBD1 (5 bases). CDR1 and CDR2 from the germline V gene are DFQATT and SNEGSKA (reference sequence). Trimming took off 0 bases at V and 3 bases at J, with 9 bases between the two ends. The CDR3 covers 13 residues. Written as DNA, the CDR3 is TGCAGTGCTAGAGATTCTAGGGGCTACGAGCAGTACTTC. It yields the protein CSARDSRGYEQYF.

This clonotype was picked up many times. The rearrangement joins TRBV4-3 to TRBJ2-7, with D hard to call. The germline gives CDR1 LGHNA, CDR2 YSLEER. This CDR3 comprises 15 residues. The V end was cut by 3 bases, the J end by 3 bases, with 15 bases between. CDR3 residues: CASSQYRASHYEQYF. CDR3 bases: TGCGCCAGCAGCCAGTACCGGGCCTCTCACTACGAGCAGTACTTC.

This clonotype was counted at least ten times. V gene TRBV11-2 combines with J gene TRBJ2-7; 11 bases align to TRBD1. Unmatched junction bases numbered 2, after V lost 0 bases and J lost 4 bases. This CDR3 is built from 15 residues. Looked up from germline, CDR1 is SGHAT and CDR2 is FQNNGV. CDR3 in DNA: TGTGCCAGCAGCTTAGATAGGGACAGGGGGTACGAGCAGTACTTC. Encoded protein: CASSLDRDRGYEQYF. Complete variable domain (other parts from reference TRBV11-2 and TRBJ2-7): EAGVAQSPRYKIIEKRQSVAFWCNPISGHATLYWYQQILGQGPKLLIQFQNNGVVDDSQLPKDRFSAERLKGVDSTLKIQPAKLEDSAVYLCASSLDRDRGYEQYFGPGTRLTVT.

This clonotype was counted many times. The rearrangement uses TRBV12-3 or TRBV12-4 and TRBJ1-2, with 9 bases that match TRBD1. The CDR3 length is 15 residues. Germline trimming cut 5 bases from V and 3 bases from J; bases unmatched to any gene: 7. Here the CDR3 reads CASSPGDRDDYGYTF. The CDR3 DNA sequence: TGTGCCAGCAGTCCCGGGGACAGGGACGACTATGGCTACACCTTC.